The rows below give T cell receptor beta chains drawn from one sample of a study of blood T cell repertoires in COVID-19. Sequencing used immunoSEQ multiplex PCR; TCRdb keeps in-frame clones, though not all of them. The profile covers about 210,000 clones, with 81% appearing a single time and 8.5% to 10% taken by the ten largest. The sample taken for sequencing was PBMCs or T cells enriched from blood (not recorded which). These receptor sequences come from a woman in her 50s with acute COVID-19. The CDR3 runs from the conserved cysteine through the conserved F or W. The D gene is left open where the match is weak. Part of the rows lack a size; the others show once, few, many or a class for expanded clones.

TRBD1	TRBJ1-1	14	-	TRBV7-8	CASSLGTGSTEAFF	TGTGCCAGCAGCTTGGGGACAGGGAGCACTGAAGCTTTCTTT
-	TRBJ1-2	13	-	TRBV29-1	CSVEFDENYGYTF	TGCAGCGTTGAATTCGATGAGAACTATGGCTACACCTTC
-	TRBJ1-2	14	-	TRBV10-2	CASSEGGVSYGYTF	TGCGCCAGCAGTGAGGGCGGCGTCTCCTATGGCTACACCTTC
TRBD1	TRBJ2-7	16	few	TRBV28	CASSSQRDRASYEQYF	TGTGCCAGCAGTAGCCAGCGGGACAGGGCATCCTACGAGCAGTACTTC
-	TRBJ1-4	15	-	TRBV18	CASSPGAGQREKLFF	TGTGCCAGCTCACCTGGGGCAGGGCAACGGGAAAAACTGTTTTTT
TRBD2	TRBJ2-2	16	-	TRBV5-1	CASSFGASGRIGELFF	TGCGCCAGCAGCTTCGGGGCTAGCGGGAGAATTGGGGAGCTGTTTTTT
TRBD1	TRBJ1-1	16	few	TRBV19	CASSIRRDSRGGEAFF	TGTGCCAGTAGTATCCGGCGGGACAGCCGAGGGGGGGAAGCTTTCTTT
TRBD1	TRBJ1-1	15	-	TRBV18	CASSQSTGKITEAFF	TGTGCCAGCTCACAATCGACAGGGAAGATCACTGAAGCTTTCTTT
-	TRBJ1-2	11	-	TRBV7-2	CASSLDIHYTF	TGTGCCAGCAGCTTAGACATCCACTACACCTTC
TRBD2	TRBJ2-2	17	-	TRBV7-6	CASSLVMSGENTGELFF	TGTGCCAGCAGCTTAGTAATGAGCGGGGAAAACACCGGGGAGCTGTTTTTT
TRBD2	TRBJ2-3	13	-	TRBV28	CASRWGGKDTQYF	TGTGCCAGCAGATGGGGAGGGAAAGATACGCAGTATTTT
-	TRBJ1-6	16	-	TRBV10-3	CAISAGARPDNSPLHF	TGTGCCATCAGTGCAGGGGCGAGACCTGATAATTCACCCCTCCACTTT
-	TRBJ2-1	12	-	TRBV30	CAWSARDNEQFF	TGTGCCTGGAGTGCCCGGGACAATGAGCAGTTCTTC
-	TRBJ1-1	15	-	TRBV10-3	CAISGTGPMNTEAFF	TGTGCCATCAGTGGAACAGGCCCCATGAACACTGAAGCTTTCTTT
-	TRBJ1-1	13	-	TRBV5-1	CASSAREGAEAFF	TGCGCCAGCAGCGCCCGCGAGGGGGCTGAAGCTTTCTTT
-	TRBJ1-2	15	-	TRBV11-2	CASSLDPGVVDGYTF	TGTGCCAGCAGCTTAGATCCAGGGGTAGTGGATGGCTACACCTTC
TRBD1	TRBJ2-5	16	-	TRBV7-3	CASSLSFQGAGETQYF	TGTGCCAGCAGCTTAAGTTTTCAGGGGGCGGGAGAGACCCAGTACTTC
-	TRBJ1-5	14	-	TRBV7-9	CASSPSGGNQPQHF	TGTGCCAGCAGCCCGAGCGGGGGGAATCAGCCCCAGCATTTT
TRBD1	TRBJ1-4	17	-	TRBV5-1	CASSLGGTGIMDEKLFF	TGCGCCAGCAGCTTGGGGGGGACAGGGATAATGGATGAAAAACTGTTTTTT
TRBD1	TRBJ2-1	14	-	TRBV18	CASSPRTGSDEQFF	TGTGCCAGCTCACCCCGGACAGGGTCGGATGAGCAGTTCTTC
TRBD1	TRBJ2-3	13	-	TRBV7-2	CASSPGQGDTQYF	TGTGCCAGCAGCCCCGGACAGGGAGATACGCAGTATTTT
TRBD2	TRBJ2-5	13	-	TRBV7-3	CASSLAGGETQYF	TGTGCCAGCAGCTTAGCGGGAGGGGAGACCCAGTACTTC
TRBD1	TRBJ1-3	17	-	TRBV6-9	CASSYGDRVTGGNTIYF	TGTGCCAGCAGTTATGGGGACAGGGTAACTGGTGGAAACACCATATATTTT
-	TRBJ1-1	12	-	TRBV5-1	CASSPPGSEAFF	TGCGCCAGCAGCCCTCCTGGCAGTGAAGCTTTCTTT
TRBD1	TRBJ2-7	15	-	TRBV18	CASSLLQGASYEQYF	TGTGCCAGCTCACTCCTACAGGGGGCCTCCTACGAGCAGTACTTC
-	TRBJ1-4	17	few	TRBV7-6	CASSLYPQLSTNEKLFF	TGTGCCAGCAGCTTATACCCGCAGTTATCAACTAATGAAAAACTGTTTTTT
-	TRBJ1-1	13	-	TRBV19	CASSKQFLDEAFF	TGTGCCAGTAGCAAACAGTTTCTTGATGAAGCTTTCTTT
TRBD1	TRBJ2-3	14	-	TRBV28	CASSLGQGRDTQYF	TGTGCCAGCAGTTTGGGACAGGGTAGAGATACGCAGTATTTT
-	TRBJ2-3	15	-	TRBV3-1/TRBV3-2	CASSQGLLVGNTQYF	TGTGCCAGCAGCCAAGGCCTACTAGTTGGGAATACGCAGTATTTT
-	TRBJ1-1	11	-	TRBV19	CASSISREAFF	TGTGCCAGTAGTATATCCCGTGAAGCTTTCTTT
-	TRBJ2-2	18	-	TRBV4-1	CASSQGLSGPLGTGELFF	TGCGCCAGCAGCCAAGGGCTATCTGGGCCCCTGGGCACCGGGGAGCTGTTTTTT
-	TRBJ2-1	14	-	TRBV19	CASNGRGDPPEQFF	TGTGCCAGTAACGGCAGGGGCGACCCCCCTGAGCAGTTCTTC
TRBD2	TRBJ2-3	18	-	TRBV28	CASSPFSGSFGSTDTQYF	TGTGCCAGCAGTCCATTTAGCGGGAGTTTTGGTAGCACAGATACGCAGTATTTT
TRBD2	TRBJ2-2	14	-	TRBV6-6	CASSYRGEGGELFF	TGTGCCAGCAGTTACCGGGGGGAGGGCGGGGAGCTGTTTTTT
TRBD2	TRBJ2-2	14	-	TRBV19	CASRLAENTGELFF	TGTGCCAGTCGACTAGCGGAGAACACCGGGGAGCTGTTTTTT
-	TRBJ1-2	16	-	TRBV5-5	CASSGQTALGGYGYTF	TGTGCCAGCAGCGGTCAAACAGCGCTCGGGGGCTATGGCTACACCTTC
-	TRBJ2-7	15	-	TRBV6-1	CASSEQGTLPYEQYF	TGTGCCAGCAGTGAACAGGGGACCCTCCCCTACGAGCAGTACTTC
TRBD1	TRBJ1-5	18	few	TRBV4-2	CASSQELLSGTGGPPQHF	TGTGCCAGCAGCCAAGAGCTTTTAAGCGGGACAGGGGGCCCGCCCCAGCATTTT
-	TRBJ2-5	14	-	TRBV7-2	CASSQGLAQETQYF	TGTGCCAGCAGCCAAGGACTGGCACAAGAGACCCAGTACTTC
-	TRBJ1-4	12	-	TRBV7-9	CASSLRTEKLFF	TGTGCCAGCAGCCTTCGAACAGAAAAACTGTTTTTT
-	TRBJ2-7	15	-	TRBV14	CASSQDGRGRLEQYF	TGTGCCAGCAGCCAAGACGGCAGGGGTCGACTCGAGCAGTACTTC
TRBD1	TRBJ1-5	17	-	TRBV10-3	CAISEGQGGYSNQPQHF	TGTGCCATCAGTGAAGGGCAGGGGGGATATAGCAATCAGCCCCAGCATTTT